This T cell receptor (beta chain) was retrieved from a study of blood T cell repertoires in COVID-19. Study background: Acute and convalescent COVID-19 samples came from the United States, Italy and Spain. PBMCs, B-cell-depleted T cells, or T cells provided the cDNA or gDNA that made up the material.

How the authors handled the data: Amplifying reference gene primers gave estimates of nucleated cell counts. Sequencing used immunoSEQ multiplex PCR; TCRdb keeps in-frame clones, though not all of them. The V and J calls and clone size are taken from that table; D and trimming were inferred from the DNA. The repertoire holds under 140,000 clones, with 70% to 90% as singletons. From germline, CDR1 is SEHNR and CDR2 FQNEAQ (reference sequence). The CDR3 covers 15 residues. J lost 1 base, V lost 5 bases, and 5 bases had no gene match. This TCR was recovered from a human donor in a cohort sampled during active COVID-19. Material for sequencing was peripheral blood. J is TRBJ1-2 and V is TRBV7-9; 9 nucleotides agree with TRBD1. The CDR3 sequence is CASSQTGGFNYGYTF. CDR3 sequence (DNA): TGTGCCAGCAGCCAGACAGGGGGGTTTAACTATGGCTACACCTTC.